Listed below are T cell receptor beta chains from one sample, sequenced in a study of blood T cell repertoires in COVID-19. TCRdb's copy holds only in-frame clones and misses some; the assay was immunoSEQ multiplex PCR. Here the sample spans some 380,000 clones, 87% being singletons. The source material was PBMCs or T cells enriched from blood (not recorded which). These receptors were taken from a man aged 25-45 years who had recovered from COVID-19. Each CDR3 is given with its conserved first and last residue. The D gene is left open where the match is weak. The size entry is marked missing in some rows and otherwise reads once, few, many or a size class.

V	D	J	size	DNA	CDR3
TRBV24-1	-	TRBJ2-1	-	TGTGCCACCAGTGATTCCCTTGACAGGCCTGAGCAGTTCTTC	CATSDSLDRPEQFF
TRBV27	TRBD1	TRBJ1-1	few	TGTGCCAGCAGTCCTCTATCGACAGGGGTAAGGGGTGAAGCTTTCTTT	CASSPLSTGVRGEAFF
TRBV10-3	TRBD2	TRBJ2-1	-	TGTGCCATCAGCACTAGCGGGGGGGACAATGAGCAGTTCTTC	CAISTSGGDNEQFF
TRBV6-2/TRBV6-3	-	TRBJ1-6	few	TGTGCCAGCAGTTACTCGGCAAGCTCCTATAATTCACCCCTCCACTTT	CASSYSASSYNSPLHF
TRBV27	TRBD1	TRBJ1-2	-	TGTGCCAGCAGTTTATCAGGCAGGGGGATTGGCTACACCTTC	CASSLSGRGIGYTF
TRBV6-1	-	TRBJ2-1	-	TGTGCCAGCAGTGAAGGAAACACTGAGCAGTTCTTC	CASSEGNTEQFF
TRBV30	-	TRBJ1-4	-	TGTGCCTGGAAAGGGACTATTAATGAAAAACTGTTTTTT	CAWKGTINEKLFF
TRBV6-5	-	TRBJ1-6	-	TGTGCCAGCAGTTCAAGGAGCTCCTATAATTCACCCCTCCACTTT	CASSSRSSYNSPLHF
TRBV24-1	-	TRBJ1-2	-	TGTGCCACCAGTGATTTCAACAGGGACTATGGCTACACCTTC	CATSDFNRDYGYTF
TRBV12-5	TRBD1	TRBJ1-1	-	TGTGCTAGTGGTTGGGGGACAGGGGGCACTGAAGCTTTCTTT	CASGWGTGGTEAFF
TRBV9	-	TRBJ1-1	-	TGTGCCAGCAGCGTAGCAGGTTGGGGAGGGGGCACTGAAGCTTTCTTT	CASSVAGWGGGTEAFF
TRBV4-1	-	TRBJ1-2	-	TGCGCCAGCAGCCAAGTGGGAGGCCAACCCTATGGCTACACCTTC	CASSQVGGQPYGYTF
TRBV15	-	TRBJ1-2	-	TGTGCCACCAGCAGAGATCGGGACGGTGGGGGGTATGGCTACACCTTC	CATSRDRDGGGYGYTF
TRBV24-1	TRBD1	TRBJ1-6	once	TGTGCCACCAGTCCAGGGACAGGGGGAACCCACTTT	CATSPGTGGTHF
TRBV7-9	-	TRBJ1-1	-	TGTGCCAGCAGCCCCGGTAGGGGAGGAACTGAAGCTTTCTTT	CASSPGRGGTEAFF
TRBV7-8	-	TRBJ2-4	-	TGTGCCAGCAGCGTATCTCACCCGGGACTGACTATTAAAAACATTCAGTACTTC	CASSVSHPGLTIKNIQYF
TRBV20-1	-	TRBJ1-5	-	TGCAGTGCTAGTGACGCGGGGTCCAATCAGCCCCAGCATTTT	CSASDAGSNQPQHF
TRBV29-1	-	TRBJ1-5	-	TGCAGCGCCCTGGGGGGTGCCAATCAGCCCCAGCATTTT	CSALGGANQPQHF
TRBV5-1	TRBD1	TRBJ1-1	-	TGCGCCAGCAGCTCGCAGGACAGGGGCACTGAAGCTTTCTTT	CASSSQDRGTEAFF
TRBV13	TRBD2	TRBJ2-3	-	TGTGCCAGCAGCACTAGCGGGGGGGCAGATACGCAGTATTTT	CASSTSGGADTQYF
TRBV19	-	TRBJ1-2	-	TGTGCCAGTAGGAGGGGGAACAAGGATGGCTACACCTTC	CASRRGNKDGYTF
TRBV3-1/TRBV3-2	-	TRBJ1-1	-	TGTGCCAGCAGCCAAGAAATATTGACTGAAGCTTTCTTT	CASSQEILTEAFF
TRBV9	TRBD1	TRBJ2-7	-	TGTGCCAGCAGCACATCCCCCGGGACAGGGGGTTACGAGCAGTACTTC	CASSTSPGTGGYEQYF
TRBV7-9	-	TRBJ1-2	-	TGTGCCAGCAGCTTAGAGGGGTATGGCTACACCTTC	CASSLEGYGYTF
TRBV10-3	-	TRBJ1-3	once	TGTGCCATCAGTGAAGGGCCAGGGACTGGAAACACCATATATTTT	CAISEGPGTGNTIYF
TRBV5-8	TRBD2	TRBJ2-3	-	TGTGCCAGCAGCGGCTCCGGGACTAGCGCCGCAAACACAGATACGCAGTATTTT	CASSGSGTSAANTDTQYF
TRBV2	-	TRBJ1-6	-	TGTGCCAGCACCAGGGGAGGGAATTCACCCCTCCACTTT	CASTRGGNSPLHF
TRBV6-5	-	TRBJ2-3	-	TGTGCCAGCAGTTACCGTCAGAACACAGATACGCAGTATTTT	CASSYRQNTDTQYF
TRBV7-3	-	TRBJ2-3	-	TGTGCCAGCAGCTCCACTAGCCCAGATACGCAGTATTTT	CASSSTSPDTQYF
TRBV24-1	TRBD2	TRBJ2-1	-	TGTGCCACCAACCTAAGGGAGCTAGCGGGGGGGCCGTTTTGTTATTTCTCCTACAATGAGCAGTTCTTC	CATNLRELAGGPFCYFSYNEQFF
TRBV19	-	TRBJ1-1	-	TGTGCCAGTAAGAAGAGGGAAGGCACTGAAGCTTTCTTT	CASKKREGTEAFF
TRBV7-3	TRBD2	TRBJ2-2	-	TGTGCCAGCAGCTTAGAACTAGCGAGCGAAGGCGGGGAGCTGTTTTTT	CASSLELASEGGELFF
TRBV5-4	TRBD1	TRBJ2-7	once	TGTGCCAGCAGCTCGGGACAGCTCTACGAGCAGTACTTC	CASSSGQLYEQYF
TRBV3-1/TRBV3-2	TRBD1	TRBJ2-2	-	TGTGCCAGCAGCTTCCGGGACAGGGAACACCGGGAGCTGTTTTTT	CASSFRDREHRELFF
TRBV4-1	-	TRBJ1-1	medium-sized	TGCGCCACCACACCCCAGGGACATTCGGGGACTGAAGCTTTCTTT	CATTPQGHSGTEAFF
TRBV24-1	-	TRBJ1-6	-	TGTGCCACCAGTGATTTTGGGCAGACCTATAATTCACCCCTCCACTTT	CATSDFGQTYNSPLHF
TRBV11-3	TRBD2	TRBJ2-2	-	TGTGCCAGCAGCCTTGGGGGGGTAGGCGGGGAGCTGTTTTTT	CASSLGGVGGELFF
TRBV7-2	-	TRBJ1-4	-	TGTGCCAGCAGCTTAGGGACCGGGGGGCAAAAACTGTTTTTT	CASSLGTGGQKLFF
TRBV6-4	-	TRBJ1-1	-	TGTGCCAGCAACCGACAGGTTGAAGCTTTCTTT	CASNRQVEAFF
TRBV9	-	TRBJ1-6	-	TGTGCCAGCAGCCAGGGCCATAATTCACCCCTCCACTTT	CASSQGHNSPLHF
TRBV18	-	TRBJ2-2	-	TGTGCCAGCTCAATGGACATGAACACCGGGGAGCTGTTTTTT	CASSMDMNTGELFF
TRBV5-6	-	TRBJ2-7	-	TGTGCCAGCAGCTTGATCACAGGCAGGGAGCAGTACTTC	CASSLITGREQYF
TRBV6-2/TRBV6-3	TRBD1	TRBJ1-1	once	TGTGCCAGCAGTTACCTGACAGGGGAATACGGCACTGAAGCTTTCTTT	CASSYLTGEYGTEAFF
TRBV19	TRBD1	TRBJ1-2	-	TGTGCCAGTAGTATTGGACAGGGGGTAGGTGGCTACACCTTC	CASSIGQGVGGYTF
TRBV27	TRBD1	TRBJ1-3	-	TGTGCCAGCAGTGAAGGACAGGGCTACACCATATATTTT	CASSEGQGYTIYF
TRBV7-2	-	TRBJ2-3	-	TGTGCCAGCAGCCAGGGGCTAGTTAGGGATACGCAGTATTTT	CASSQGLVRDTQYF
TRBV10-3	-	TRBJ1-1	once	TGTGCCATCAGAGGACAGAACGTGGGGATGAACACTGAAGCTTTCTTT	CAIRGQNVGMNTEAFF